This is a list of T cell receptor beta chains from one sample in a study of blood T cell repertoires in COVID-19. TCRdb keeps only in-frame clones here, not all; method: immunoSEQ multiplex PCR. The table records 300,000 to 350,000 clones, over 75% of them present only once. Sequencing was done on a sample of PBMCs or T cells enriched from blood (not recorded which). The receptors shown here come from a man aged 25-40 years who had recovered from COVID-19. CDR3s include the opening cysteine and the closing phenylalanine or tryptophan. The order of the fields is J gene, clone size, V gene, CDR3 protein. Clone sizes are given selectively: once, few, many, or a class where the clone is expanded.

J: TRBJ2-7
size: .
V: TRBV28
CDR3: CASSRSGQFSYEQYF

J: TRBJ1-1
size: .
V: TRBV5-1
CDR3: CASSLEGKPNTEAFF

J: TRBJ1-1
size: .
V: TRBV12-3/TRBV12-4
CDR3: CASSLTGGPAFF

J: TRBJ1-4
size: .
V: TRBV19
CDR3: CASRTGPATNEKLFF

J: TRBJ1-5
size: .
V: TRBV10-3
CDR3: CAISFSGTNYSNQPQHF

J: TRBJ1-5
size: few
V: TRBV19
CDR3: CASGTANNQPQHF

J: TRBJ2-7
size: .
V: TRBV5-4
CDR3: CASSLYKQGAYEQYF

J: TRBJ1-1
size: .
V: TRBV9
CDR3: CASSPVGESNTEAFF

J: TRBJ2-2
size: .
V: TRBV28
CDR3: CASSWAANTGELFF

J: TRBJ1-5
size: .
V: TRBV28
CDR3: CASSLAAYLGNQPQHF

J: TRBJ1-2
size: .
V: TRBV5-1
CDR3: CASSLGANYGYTF

J: TRBJ1-2
size: .
V: TRBV25-1
CDR3: CASSGRDRGNYGYTF

J: TRBJ1-4
size: .
V: TRBV5-1
CDR3: CASSLLGQGDNEKLFF

J: TRBJ2-5
size: .
V: TRBV30
CDR3: CAWGTGLAGEETQYF

J: TRBJ2-3
size: .
V: TRBV7-6
CDR3: CASSISGTSGTDTQYF

J: TRBJ1-5
size: .
V: TRBV5-6
CDR3: CASSKGLANQPQHF

J: TRBJ2-7
size: .
V: TRBV27
CDR3: CASRPTGGPYEQYF

J: TRBJ1-5
size: once
V: TRBV6-2/TRBV6-3
CDR3: CASSYEGGQPQHF

J: TRBJ2-4
size: .
V: TRBV19
CDR3: CASSIGGVPPNIQYF

J: TRBJ2-7
size: .
V: TRBV3-1/TRBV3-2
CDR3: CASSQGVGTAYEQYF

J: TRBJ2-7
size: .
V: TRBV5-1
CDR3: CASSLEGVSIYEQYF

J: TRBJ1-1
size: .
V: TRBV9
CDR3: CASSVHDRVNTEAFF

J: TRBJ2-1
size: .
V: TRBV5-1
CDR3: CASSLGRGDNEQFF

J: TRBJ1-2
size: .
V: TRBV5-6
CDR3: CASSHYTGQHTNYGYTF

J: TRBJ2-3
size: .
V: TRBV7-2
CDR3: CASSIRTRGRGTQYF

J: TRBJ2-1
size: once
V: TRBV12-3/TRBV12-4
CDR3: CASRLGYNEQFF

J: TRBJ2-1
size: .
V: TRBV19
CDR3: CASSKASGGDEQFF

J: TRBJ1-5
size: .
V: TRBV6-1
CDR3: CASSEFTQHF

J: TRBJ2-3
size: once
V: TRBV9
CDR3: CASSMTSTDTQYF

J: TRBJ1-6
size: .
V: TRBV9
CDR3: CASSLGQASSYNSPLHF

J: TRBJ1-1
size: .
V: TRBV18
CDR3: CASSPPGGWNLNTEAFF

J: TRBJ1-2
size: once
V: TRBV9
CDR3: CASSDGQGVYGYTF

J: TRBJ1-4
size: once
V: TRBV6-5
CDR3: CASSFQGLRGEKLFF

J: TRBJ1-5
size: .
V: TRBV2
CDR3: CASSVTGDQPQHF

J: TRBJ1-1
size: .
V: TRBV5-1
CDR3: CASSPGTGDRNTEAFF

J: TRBJ2-3
size: .
V: TRBV28
CDR3: CASSRRGYTQYF

J: TRBJ2-2
size: .
V: TRBV11-2
CDR3: CASSLGDRGYGELFF